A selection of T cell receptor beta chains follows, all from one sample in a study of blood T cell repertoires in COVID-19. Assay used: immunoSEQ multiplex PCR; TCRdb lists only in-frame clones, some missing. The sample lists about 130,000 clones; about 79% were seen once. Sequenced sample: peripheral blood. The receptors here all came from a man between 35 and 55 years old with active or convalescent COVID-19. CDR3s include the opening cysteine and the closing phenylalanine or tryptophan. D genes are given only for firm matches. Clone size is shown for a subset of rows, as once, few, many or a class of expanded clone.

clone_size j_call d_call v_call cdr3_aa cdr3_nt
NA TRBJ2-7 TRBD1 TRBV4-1 CASSQVPGQVAYEQYF TGCGCCAGCAGCCAAGTTCCCGGACAGGTAGCCTACGAGCAGTACTTC
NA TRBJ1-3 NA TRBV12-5 CASGLFQGGNTIYF TGTGCTAGTGGTTTGTTCCAGGGTGGAAACACCATATATTTT
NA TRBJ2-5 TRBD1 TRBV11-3 CASSQKDRGETQYF TGTGCCAGCAGCCAAAAGGACAGGGGTGAGACCCAGTACTTC
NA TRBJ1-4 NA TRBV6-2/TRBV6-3 CASSYYYSEKLFF TGTGCCAGCAGTTACTACTATTCGGAAAAACTGTTTTTT
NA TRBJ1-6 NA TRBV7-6 CASSFFLHF TGTGCCAGCAGCTTCTTCCTCCACTTT
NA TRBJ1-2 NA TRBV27 CASSLTGNYGYTF TGTGCCAGCAGTTTAACGGGGAACTATGGCTACACCTTC
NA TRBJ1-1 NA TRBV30 CAWSYGQNTEAFF TGTGCCTGGAGTTATGGGCAGAACACTGAAGCTTTCTTT
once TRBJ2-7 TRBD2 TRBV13 CASSQSGGAPHEQYF TGTGCCAGCAGCCAGAGCGGGGGGGCCCCCCACGAGCAGTACTTC
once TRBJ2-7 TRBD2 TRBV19 CASSMGSGGTNYEQYF TGTGCCAGTAGTATGGGGAGTGGTGGGACTAACTACGAGCAGTACTTC
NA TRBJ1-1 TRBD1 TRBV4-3 CASSQVETGRPEAFF TGCGCCAGCAGCCAAGTAGAGACAGGGAGGCCTGAAGCTTTCTTT